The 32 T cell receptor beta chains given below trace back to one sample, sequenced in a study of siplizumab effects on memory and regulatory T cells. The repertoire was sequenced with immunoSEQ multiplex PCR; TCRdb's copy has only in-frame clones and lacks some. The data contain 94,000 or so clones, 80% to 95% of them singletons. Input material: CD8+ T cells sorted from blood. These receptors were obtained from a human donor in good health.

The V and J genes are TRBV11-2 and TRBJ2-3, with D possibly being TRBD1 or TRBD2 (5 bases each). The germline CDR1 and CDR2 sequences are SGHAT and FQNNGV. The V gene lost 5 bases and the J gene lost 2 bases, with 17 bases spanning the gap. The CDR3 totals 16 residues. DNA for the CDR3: TGTGCCAGCAGCCGCCTGGAGATGGGGACCACAGATACGCAGTATTTT. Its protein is CASSRLEMGTTDTQYF.

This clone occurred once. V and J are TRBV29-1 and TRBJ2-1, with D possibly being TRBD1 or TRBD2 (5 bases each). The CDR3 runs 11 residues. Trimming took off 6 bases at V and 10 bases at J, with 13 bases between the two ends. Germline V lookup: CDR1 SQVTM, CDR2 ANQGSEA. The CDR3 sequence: CSVAGTQEQFF. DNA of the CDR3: TGCAGCGTGGCCGGGACGCAGGAGCAGTTCTTC.

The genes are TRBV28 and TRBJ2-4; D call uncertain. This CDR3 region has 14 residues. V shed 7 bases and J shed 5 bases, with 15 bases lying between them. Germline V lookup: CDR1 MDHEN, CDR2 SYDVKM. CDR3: CASIPDLSENIQYF. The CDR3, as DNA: TGTGCCAGCATTCCAGACTTGAGCGAAAACATTCAGTACTTC.

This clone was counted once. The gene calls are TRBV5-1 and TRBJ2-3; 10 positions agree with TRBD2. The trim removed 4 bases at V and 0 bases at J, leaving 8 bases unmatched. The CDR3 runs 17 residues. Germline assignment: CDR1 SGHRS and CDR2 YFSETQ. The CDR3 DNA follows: TGCGCCAGCAGCCCAAGGACTAGCGGTTTGAGCACAGATACGCAGTATTTT. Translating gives CASSPRTSGLSTDTQYF.

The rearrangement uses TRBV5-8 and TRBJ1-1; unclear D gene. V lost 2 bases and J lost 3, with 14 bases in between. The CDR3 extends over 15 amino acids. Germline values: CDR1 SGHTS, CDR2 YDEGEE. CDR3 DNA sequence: TGTGCCAGCAGCTTTTATACCACAACTTACACTGAAGCTTTCTTT. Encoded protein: CASSFYTTTYTEAFF.

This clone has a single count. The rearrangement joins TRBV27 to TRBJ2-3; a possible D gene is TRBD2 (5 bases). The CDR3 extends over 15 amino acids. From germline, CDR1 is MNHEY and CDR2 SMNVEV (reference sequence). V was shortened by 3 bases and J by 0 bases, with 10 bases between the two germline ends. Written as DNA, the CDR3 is TGTGCCAGCAGTTTCACTAGGACTAGCACAGATACGCAGTATTTT. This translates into CASSFTRTSTDTQYF.

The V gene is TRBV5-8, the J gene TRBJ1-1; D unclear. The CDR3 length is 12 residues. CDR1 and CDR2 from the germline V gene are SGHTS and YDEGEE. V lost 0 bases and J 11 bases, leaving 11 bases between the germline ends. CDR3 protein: CASSLAKSGAFF. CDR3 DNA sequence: TGTGCCAGCAGCTTGGCCAAGAGTGGGGCTTTCTTT.

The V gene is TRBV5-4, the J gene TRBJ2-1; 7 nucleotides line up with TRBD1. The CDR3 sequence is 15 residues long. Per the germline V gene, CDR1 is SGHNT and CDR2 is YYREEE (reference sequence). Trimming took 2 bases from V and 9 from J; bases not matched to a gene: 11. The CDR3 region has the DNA TGTGCCAGCAGCTTCGGACCTGGGACAGCGACTGAGCAGTTCTTC. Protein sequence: CASSFGPGTATEQFF.

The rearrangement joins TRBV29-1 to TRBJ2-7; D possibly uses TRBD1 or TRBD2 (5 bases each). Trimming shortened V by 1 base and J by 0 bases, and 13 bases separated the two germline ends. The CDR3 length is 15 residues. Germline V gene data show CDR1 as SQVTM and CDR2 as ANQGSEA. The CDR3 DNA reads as TGCAGCGTTGAAGGGGGGTTTGGGTTCTCCTACGAGCAGTACTTC. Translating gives CSVEGGFGFSYEQYF.

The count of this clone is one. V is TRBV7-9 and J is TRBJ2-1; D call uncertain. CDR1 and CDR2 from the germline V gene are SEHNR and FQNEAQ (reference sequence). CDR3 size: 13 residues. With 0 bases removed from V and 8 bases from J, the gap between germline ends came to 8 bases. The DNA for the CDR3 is TGTGCCAGCAGCTTAGCGGTCACCCATGAGCAGTTCTTC. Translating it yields CASSLAVTHEQFF.

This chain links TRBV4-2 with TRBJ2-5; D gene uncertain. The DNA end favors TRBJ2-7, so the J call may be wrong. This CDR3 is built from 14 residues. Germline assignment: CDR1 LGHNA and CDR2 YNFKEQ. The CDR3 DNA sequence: TGTGCCAGCAGCCAATGGGCCGGACCCTACGAGCAGTACTTC. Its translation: CASSQWAGPYEQYF.

The CDR3 sequence is CASSEYVEGSYEQYF. DNA of the CDR3: TGTGCCAGCAGTGAATATGTCGAGGGAAGCTACGAGCAGTACTTC. The chain is built from TRBV6-1 and TRBJ2-7, with D possibly matching TRBD2 (5 bases). CDR1 is MNHNS, CDR2 SASEGT, per germline. Trimming pared 2 bases from V and 3 bases from J, leaving 14 bases between. The length of the CDR3 is 15 residues.

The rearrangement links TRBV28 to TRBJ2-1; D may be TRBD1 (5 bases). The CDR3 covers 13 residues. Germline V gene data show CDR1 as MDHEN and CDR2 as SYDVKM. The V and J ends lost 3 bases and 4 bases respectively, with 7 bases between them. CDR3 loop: CASSFRQYNEQFF. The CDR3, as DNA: TGTGCCAGCAGTTTCCGACAGTACAATGAGCAGTTCTTC.

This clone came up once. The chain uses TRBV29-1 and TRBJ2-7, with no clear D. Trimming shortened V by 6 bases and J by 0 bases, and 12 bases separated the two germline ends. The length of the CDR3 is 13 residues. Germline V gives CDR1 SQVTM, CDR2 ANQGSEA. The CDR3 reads CSVPVPPSYEQYF. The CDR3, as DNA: TGCAGCGTCCCCGTTCCCCCCTCCTACGAGCAGTACTTC.

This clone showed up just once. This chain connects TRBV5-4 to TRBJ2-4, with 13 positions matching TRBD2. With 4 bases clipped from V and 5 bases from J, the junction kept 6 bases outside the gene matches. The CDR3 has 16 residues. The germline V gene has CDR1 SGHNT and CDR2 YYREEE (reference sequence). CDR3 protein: CASSRGLAGEENIQYF. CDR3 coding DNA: TGTGCCAGCAGCCGAGGACTAGCGGGAGAGGAAAACATTCAGTACTTC. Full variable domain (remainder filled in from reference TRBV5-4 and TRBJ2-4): ETGVTQSPTHLIKTRGQQVTLRCSSQSGHNTVSWYQQALGQGPQFIFQYYREEENGRGNFPPRFSGLQFPNYSSELNVNALELDDSALYLCASSRGLAGEENIQYFGAGTRLSVL.

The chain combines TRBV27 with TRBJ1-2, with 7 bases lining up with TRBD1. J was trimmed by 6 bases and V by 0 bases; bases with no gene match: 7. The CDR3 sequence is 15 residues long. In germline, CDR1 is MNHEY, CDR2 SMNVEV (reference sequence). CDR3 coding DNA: TGTGCCAGCAGTTTATCCAGGACAGGAGGGCATGGCTACACCTTC. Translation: CASSLSRTGGHGYTF.

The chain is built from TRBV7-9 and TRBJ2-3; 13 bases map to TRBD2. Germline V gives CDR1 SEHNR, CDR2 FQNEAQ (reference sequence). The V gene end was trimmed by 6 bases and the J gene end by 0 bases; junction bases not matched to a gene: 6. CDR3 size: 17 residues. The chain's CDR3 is CASRRLAGGSSTDTQYF. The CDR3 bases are TGTGCCAGCAGACGACTAGCGGGGGGATCTAGCACAGATACGCAGTATTTT. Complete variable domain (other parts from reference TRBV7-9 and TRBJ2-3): DTGVSQNPRHKITKRGQNVTFRCDPISEHNRLYWYRQTLGQGPEFLTYFQNEAQLEKSRLLSDRFSAERPKGSFSTLEIQRTEQGDSAMYLCASRRLAGGSSTDTQYFGPGTRLTVL.

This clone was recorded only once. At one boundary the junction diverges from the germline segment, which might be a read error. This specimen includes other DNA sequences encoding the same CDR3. The CDR3, as DNA: TGTGCCAGCAGCTTGCAGGGGTACACCGAAGCTTTCTTT. Protein sequence: CASSLQGYTEAFF. This chain connects TRBV7-2 to TRBJ1-1; D perhaps matches TRBD1 (6 bases). In germline, CDR1 is SGHTA, CDR2 FQGNSA. The CDR3 contains 13 residues.

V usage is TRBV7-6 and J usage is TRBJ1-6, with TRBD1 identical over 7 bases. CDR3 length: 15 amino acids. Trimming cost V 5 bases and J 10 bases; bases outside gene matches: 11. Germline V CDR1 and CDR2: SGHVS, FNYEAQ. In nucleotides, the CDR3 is TGTGCCAGCAGCCCTATGACAGGGAAGGACTCACCCCTCCACTTT. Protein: CASSPMTGKDSPLHF.

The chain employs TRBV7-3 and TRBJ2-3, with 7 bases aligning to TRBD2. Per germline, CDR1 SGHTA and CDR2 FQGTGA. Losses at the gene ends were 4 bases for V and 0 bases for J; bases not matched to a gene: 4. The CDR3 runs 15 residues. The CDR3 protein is CASSSSGISTDTQYF. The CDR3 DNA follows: TGTGCCAGCAGCTCAAGCGGGATCAGCACAGATACGCAGTATTTT.

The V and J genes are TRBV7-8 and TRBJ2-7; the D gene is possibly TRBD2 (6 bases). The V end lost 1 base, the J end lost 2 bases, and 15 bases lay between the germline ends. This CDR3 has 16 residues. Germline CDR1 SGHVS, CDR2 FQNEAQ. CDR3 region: CASSLGQEGPPYEQYF. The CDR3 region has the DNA TGTGCCAGCAGCTTAGGGCAGGAGGGTCCTCCCTACGAGCAGTACTTC.

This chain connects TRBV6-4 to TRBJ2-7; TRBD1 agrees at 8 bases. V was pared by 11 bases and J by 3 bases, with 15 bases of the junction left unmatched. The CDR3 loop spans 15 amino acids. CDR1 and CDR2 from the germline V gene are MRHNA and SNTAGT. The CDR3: CAHTLWGTGVYEQYF. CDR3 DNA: TGTGCCCACACACTGTGGGGGACAGGCGTCTACGAGCAGTACTTC.

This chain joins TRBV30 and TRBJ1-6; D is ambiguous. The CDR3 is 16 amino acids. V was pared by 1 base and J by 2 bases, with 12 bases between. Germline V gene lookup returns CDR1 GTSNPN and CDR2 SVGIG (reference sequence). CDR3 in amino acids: CAWSDTGQAYNSPLHF. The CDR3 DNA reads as TGTGCCTGGAGTGACACCGGTCAGGCCTATAATTCACCCCTCCACTTT.

The CDR3 DNA reads TGTGCCAGCAGCTTATCGGGCGGGAGCGCGGAGACCCAGTACTTC. The encoded protein is CASSLSGGSAETQYF. The gene calls are TRBV7-6 and TRBJ2-5; the match to TRBD2 covers 7 bases. J was trimmed by 5 bases and V by 2 bases; bases with no gene match: 8. From germline, CDR1 is SGHVS and CDR2 FNYEAQ. The CDR3 has 15 residues.

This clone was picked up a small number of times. The CDR3 protein is CASRRITDTNYGYTF. The CDR3 DNA reads TGTGCCAGCAGGAGGATCACCGACACTAACTATGGCTACACCTTC. The chain combines TRBV7-9 with TRBJ1-2, with D hard to call. The CDR3 is made up of 15 amino acids. CDR1 and CDR2 (germline): SEHNR, FQNEAQ (reference sequence). The V end lost 6 bases, the J end lost 0 bases, and 14 bases lay between the germline ends.

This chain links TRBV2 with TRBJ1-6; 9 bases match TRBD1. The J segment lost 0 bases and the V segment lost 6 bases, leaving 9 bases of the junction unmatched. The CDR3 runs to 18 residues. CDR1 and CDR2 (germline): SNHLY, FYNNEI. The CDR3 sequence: CASSHDRGISSYNSPLHF. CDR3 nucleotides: TGTGCCAGCAGCCACGACAGGGGGATCAGCTCCTATAATTCACCCCTCCACTTT.

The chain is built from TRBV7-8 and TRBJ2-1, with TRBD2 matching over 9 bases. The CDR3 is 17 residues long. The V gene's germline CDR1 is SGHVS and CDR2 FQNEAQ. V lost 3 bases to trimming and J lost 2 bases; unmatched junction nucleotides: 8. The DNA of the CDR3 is TGTGCCAGCAGCTTCCCAGGAGCGGGGGGCCCCTACAATGAGCAGTTCTTC. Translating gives CASSFPGAGGPYNEQFF.

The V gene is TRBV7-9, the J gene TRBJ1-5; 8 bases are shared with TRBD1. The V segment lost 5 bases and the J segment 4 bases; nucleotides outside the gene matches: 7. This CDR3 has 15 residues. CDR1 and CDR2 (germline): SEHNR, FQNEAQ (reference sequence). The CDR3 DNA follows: TGTGCCAGCAGCCCCGGACAGGGCGGGAATCAGCCCCAGCATTTT. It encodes CASSPGQGGNQPQHF.

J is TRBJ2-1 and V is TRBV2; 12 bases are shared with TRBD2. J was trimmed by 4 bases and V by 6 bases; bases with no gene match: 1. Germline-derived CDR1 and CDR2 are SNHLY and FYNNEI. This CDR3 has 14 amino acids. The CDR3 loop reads CASSGLAGYNEQFF. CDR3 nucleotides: TGTGCCAGCAGCGGACTAGCGGGGTACAATGAGCAGTTCTTC.

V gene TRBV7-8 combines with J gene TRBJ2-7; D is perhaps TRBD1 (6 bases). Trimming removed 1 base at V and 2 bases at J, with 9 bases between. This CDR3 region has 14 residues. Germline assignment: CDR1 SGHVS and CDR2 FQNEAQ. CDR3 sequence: CASSLGTDTYEQYF. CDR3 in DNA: TGTGCCAGCAGCTTAGGGACAGATACCTACGAGCAGTACTTC. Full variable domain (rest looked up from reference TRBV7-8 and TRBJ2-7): GAGVSQSPRYKVAKRGQDVALRCDPISGHVSLFWYQQALGQGPEFLTYFQNEAQLDKSGLPSDRFFAERPEGSVSTLKIQRTQQEDSAVYLCASSLGTDTYEQYFGPGTRLTVT.

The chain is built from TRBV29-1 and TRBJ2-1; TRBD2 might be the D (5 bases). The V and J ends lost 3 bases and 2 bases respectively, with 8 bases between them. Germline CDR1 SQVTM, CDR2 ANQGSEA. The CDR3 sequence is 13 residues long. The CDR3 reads CSVDTGTYNEQFF. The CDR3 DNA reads TGCAGCGTTGATACGGGGACCTACAATGAGCAGTTCTTC.

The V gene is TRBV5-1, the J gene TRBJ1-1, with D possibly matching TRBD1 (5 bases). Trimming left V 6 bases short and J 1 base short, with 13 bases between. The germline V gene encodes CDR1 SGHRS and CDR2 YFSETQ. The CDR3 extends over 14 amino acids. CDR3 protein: CASTLGQGNTEAFF. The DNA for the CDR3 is TGCGCCAGCACCCTTGGTCAGGGGAACACTGAAGCTTTCTTT.